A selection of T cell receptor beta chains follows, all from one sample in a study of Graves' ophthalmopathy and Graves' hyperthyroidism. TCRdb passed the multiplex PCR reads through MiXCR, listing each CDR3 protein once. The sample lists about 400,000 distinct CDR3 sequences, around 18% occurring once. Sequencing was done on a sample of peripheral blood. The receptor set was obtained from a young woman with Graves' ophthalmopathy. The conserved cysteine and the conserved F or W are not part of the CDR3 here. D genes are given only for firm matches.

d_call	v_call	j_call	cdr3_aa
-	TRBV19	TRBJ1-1	ASSKNTEAF
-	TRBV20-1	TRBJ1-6	SATGYNSPLH
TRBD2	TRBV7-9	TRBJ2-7	ASSLSGSGSHEQY
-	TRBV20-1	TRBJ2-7	SARGSRSYEQY
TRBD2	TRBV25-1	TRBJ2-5	ASSEGGLAGGRGQY
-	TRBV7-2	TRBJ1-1	ASSSPPARAF
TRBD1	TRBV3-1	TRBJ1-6	ASSHGPGQGRSPLH
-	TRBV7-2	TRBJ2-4	ASTRSGKTNIQY
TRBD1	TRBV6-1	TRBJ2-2	ASTSRTGGVGELF
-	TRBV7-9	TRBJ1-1	ASSSSLEAF
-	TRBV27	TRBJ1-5	ASSFTQGYNQPQH
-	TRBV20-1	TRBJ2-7	SARDPLAGNNFNEQY
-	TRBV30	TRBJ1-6	AWSATGQPANSPLH
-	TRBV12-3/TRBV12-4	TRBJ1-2	ASSLRAVYGYT
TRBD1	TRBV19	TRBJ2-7	ASSILGQGAYEQY
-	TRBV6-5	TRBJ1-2	ASSYSDRDYGYT
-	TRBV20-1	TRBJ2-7	SAPRTLAYEQY
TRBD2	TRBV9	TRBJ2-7	ASTPGGESSYEQY
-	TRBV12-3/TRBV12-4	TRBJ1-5	ATRRTDNQPQH
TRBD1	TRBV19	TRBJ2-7	ASSETWTGGYFYEQY
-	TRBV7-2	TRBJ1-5	ASSLVTGSNQPQH
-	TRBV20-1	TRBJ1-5	SAPRADSNQPQH
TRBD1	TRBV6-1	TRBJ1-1	ASGWTGGARTEAF
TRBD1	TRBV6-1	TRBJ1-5	ASSVGQGASNQPQH
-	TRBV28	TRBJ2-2	ASSRPSLALNTGELF
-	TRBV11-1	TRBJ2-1	ASSLFNLVEYNEQF
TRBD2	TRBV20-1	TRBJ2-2	SAGSGANTGELF
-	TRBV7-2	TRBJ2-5	ASSHVIPGETQY
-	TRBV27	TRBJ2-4	ASSPRAAKNIQY
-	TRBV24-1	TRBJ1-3	ATSAAGYDTIY
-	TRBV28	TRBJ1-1	ASRLPSDFTEAF
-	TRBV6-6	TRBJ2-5	ASSRRVGFEETQY
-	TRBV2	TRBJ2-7	ASSPRQVYEQY
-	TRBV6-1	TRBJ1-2	ASSRRKVSQDYGYT
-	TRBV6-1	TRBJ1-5	ASSAKRRPQH
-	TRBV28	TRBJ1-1	ASSRPPPVDTEAF
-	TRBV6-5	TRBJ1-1	ASSWNREAF
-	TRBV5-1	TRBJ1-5	ASSLVPDSNQPQH
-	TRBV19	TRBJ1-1	ASSRQTMNTEAF
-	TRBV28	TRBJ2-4	ASSFWGERNIQY
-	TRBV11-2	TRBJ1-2	ASSTPRGPPTGYT
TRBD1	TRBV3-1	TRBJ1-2	ASSQDWDSYGYT
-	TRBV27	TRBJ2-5	ASSFDAGETQY
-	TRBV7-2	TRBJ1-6	ASSFYVTLSSYNSPLH
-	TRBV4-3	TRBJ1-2	ASSQVEAGGGYT
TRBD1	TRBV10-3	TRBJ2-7	ATNTGTGIVYEQY
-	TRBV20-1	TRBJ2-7	SARGGSDYEQY
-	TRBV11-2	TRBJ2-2	ASSRLPGQLTGELF
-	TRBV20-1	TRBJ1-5	SAITGQINQPQH